This T cell receptor beta chain was retrieved from a study of control samples from healthy donors and cancer patients (dated by TCRdb to 2018 to 2020). As concerns this clone: It has no known antigen specificity. No per-base quality is available; no much larger clone lies one base away.

Library creation used the immunoSEQ multiplex PCR assay. Sourced from immuneACCESS, this table was stored by TCRdb with only in-frame sequences that have V and J called. A share of the clones is absent; for the studies checked, an unresolved V gene accounts for under half, and the remainder has no known explanation. The sample table holds around 130,000 clones, of which more than 80% were seen once. The ten largest clones represent approximately 37% of the sample. CDR1 is given as SGHDN and CDR2 as FVKESK, both from the germline V gene. The CDR3 runs 14 residues from the cysteine to the phenylalanine. Only CDR3 DNA remains: 42 bases, in frame from the first base. The junction shows trimming of 1 base on V and 3 bases on J, plus 9 bases between the germline ends.

Source material: blood. The receptor was derived from a man between 50 and 59 years old in good health. The chain couples TRBV14 to TRBJ1-2; possibly the D gene is TRBD1, per 5 matching bases. The DNA sequence is TGTGCCAGCAGCCAAGGGGACTGGGACTATGGCTACACCTTC. It is translated as CASSQGDWDYGYTF.